This T cell receptor beta chain was identified in a study of spatial heterogeneity in lung cancer. Study at large: A T cell module score from matched bulk RNA-seq correlated strongly with TCR transcript counts in tumor regions. TCR and UMI combinations that were unique each appeared, on average, more than ten times in raw reads. Study conclusions and caveats: Intratumoral expanded alpha and beta TCR counts were found to track tumor mutation counts. Tumor T cells had an estimated coverage that came to 7% to 8% for alpha chains and less than 15% for beta chains.

TCRdb reanalysed the 5' RACE reads using MiXCR and keeps one entry per CDR3 protein. The sample lists 600 to 650 distinct CDR3 sequences, around 7.8% occurring once. CDR3 length: 12 residues. V gave up 11 bases and J gave up 1 base, with 11 bases separating them. Germline CDR1 and CDR2: SNHLY and FYNNEI. This clonotype is deemed medium-sized. Its matching antigen is unknown. Time point defined: sample taken at primary tumor resection. Sequencing was performed on whole RNA extracted from tumor and nontumor lung tissue, or from frozen PBMC, and the material was left unsorted. This chain joins TRBV2 and TRBJ1-1; no definite D call. The sequence was obtained from a male donor with early-stage non-small cell lung cancer. Sample: lung tumor tissue, taken at surgery. The CDR3 DNA sequence: TGTGCCGGAGTAAGAGCGAACACTGAAGCTTTCTTT. Its translation is CAGVRANTEAFF.